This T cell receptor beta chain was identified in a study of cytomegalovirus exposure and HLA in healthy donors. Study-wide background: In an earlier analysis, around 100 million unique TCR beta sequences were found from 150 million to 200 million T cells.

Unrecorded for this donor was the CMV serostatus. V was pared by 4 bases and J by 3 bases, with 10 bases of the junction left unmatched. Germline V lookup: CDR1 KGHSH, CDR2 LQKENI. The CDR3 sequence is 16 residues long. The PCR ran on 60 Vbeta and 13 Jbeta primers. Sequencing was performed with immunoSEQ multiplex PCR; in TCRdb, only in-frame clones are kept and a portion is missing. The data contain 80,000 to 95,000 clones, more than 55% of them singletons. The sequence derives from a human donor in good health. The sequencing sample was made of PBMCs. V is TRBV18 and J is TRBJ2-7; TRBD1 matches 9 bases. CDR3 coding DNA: TGTGCCAGCTCACAGTCCCGGGACAGGGCTGTCTACGAGCAGTACTTC. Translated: CASSQSRDRAVYEQYF.